This TCR beta chain was profiled in a study of regulatory T cells in long-lasting Graves disease. The time point: newly diagnosed GD, antithyroid drugs for less than 3 months. Extracted PBMC RNA gave rise to the TCR library. Germline V lookup: CDR1 LNHDA, CDR2 SQIVND (reference sequence). The V gene lost 10 bases and the J gene lost 0 bases, with 9 bases spanning the gap. The CDR3 has 13 amino acids. This clonotype was counted at least ten times. Construction of TCR beta libraries relied on iRepertoire HTBI primers and on Arm-PCR targeting CDR3 regions. TCRdb re-called the multiplex PCR reads through MiXCR, storing one row per CDR3 protein. Found here are around 500,000 distinct CDR3 sequences, approximately 12% of them singletons; the top ten hold approximately 9.6%. This sample also appeared in a second study, on T cells in Graves' hyperthyroidism and ophthalmopathy.

The TCR comes from a woman in her twenties or thirties with Graves disease. Sequencing was performed on peripheral blood mononuclear cells (PBMCs), taken at new diagnosis, from a patient treated with antithyroid drugs. The chain is built from TRBV19 and TRBJ1-4, with a possible D match to TRBD1 (5 bases). The CDR3 region is CATTGATNEKLFF. In DNA form, the CDR3 reads TGTGCCACTACAGGCGCAACTAATGAAAAACTGTTTTTT.